The clone carrying this TCR beta chain was seen more than once but under ten times. Its antigen is currently unknown. This sample is part of a study of blood T cells in healthy people across ages. General observations from the study: Diversity estimates drawn from one million T cells were deemed underestimates. PBMCs that were unsorted prevented a conclusive naive versus antigen-experienced comparison.

A second PCR, run for about 7 to 11 cycles, used a sample-barcoded 5' primer plus a J-beta primer mix. TCRdb analysed the 5' RACE reads with MiXCR anew, one entry per CDR3 protein. The sample consists of around 500,000 distinct CDR3 sequences, 25% to 35% of them appearing once. The sample, around 9.9 milliliters of peripheral blood, was drawn from each donor. The V gene end was trimmed by 3 bases and the J gene end by 6 bases; junction bases not matched to a gene: 7. The germline V gene encodes CDR1 SGHNT and CDR2 YENEEA. The CDR3 sequence is 16 residues long. The sample was also linked to a second study, of T cells of mothers and their children.

This chain joins TRBV11-3 and TRBJ2-2; 10 bases fit TRBD1. What was sequenced was blood. This TCR came from a boy aged 2 to 10 in good health. The CDR3 reads CASSLGTGANSGELFF. DNA for the CDR3: TGTGCCAGCAGCTTGGGGACAGGGGCCAATTCCGGGGAGCTGTTTTTT. Full variable domain (missing parts from reference TRBV11-3 and TRBJ2-2): EAGVVQSPRYKIIEKKQPVAFWCNPISGHNTLYWYLQNLGQGPELLIRYENEEAVDDSQLPKDRFSAERLKGVDSTLKIQPAELGDSAVYLCASSLGTGANSGELFFGEGSRLTVL.